This is a list of T cell receptor beta chains from one sample in a study of CD8+ T cells in alopecia areata. Here immunoSEQ multiplex PCR was the method, and the copy in TCRdb shows in-frame clones only, minus some. The data contain 150,000 to 200,000 clones, about 72% of them singletons. The sample was CD8+ T cells sorted from blood, taken at week 0. The source of these receptors is a human donor with alopecia areata. The CDR3 runs from the conserved cysteine through the conserved F or W. A D gene is named only where the DNA matches it firmly. Size values are once, few and many counts, or a class for expanded clones, and some rows have none.

abundance	v_gene	j_gene	d_gene	CDR3aa	CDR3nt
.	TRBV30	TRBJ2-7	.	CAWNGRVTDEQYF	TGTGCCTGGAACGGCAGGGTAACGGACGAGCAGTACTTC
.	TRBV30	TRBJ1-5	.	CAWSAADQPQHF	TGTGCCTGGAGTGCGGCGGATCAGCCCCAGCATTTT
.	TRBV15	TRBJ1-1	.	CATSTYVGNTEAFF	TGTGCCACCAGCACCTACGTAGGTAACACTGAAGCTTTCTTT
.	TRBV5-6	TRBJ2-7	.	CASSLGTAGTQYF	TGTGCCAGCAGCCTCGGGACCGCGGGGACGCAGTACTTC
.	TRBV4-1	TRBJ2-6	.	CASSQETGYVLTF	TGCGCCAGCAGCCAAGAAACCGGCTACGTCCTGACTTTC
.	TRBV7-8	TRBJ2-2	.	CASSIRGGELFF	TGTGCCAGCAGCATCAGGGGCGGGGAGCTGTTTTTT
.	TRBV7-8	TRBJ2-7	.	CASSEGVPYEQYF	TGTGCCAGCAGCGAGGGGGTGCCCTACGAGCAGTACTTC
few	TRBV28	TRBJ2-7	.	CASRTPSTYEQYF	TGTGCCAGCAGGACACCCTCTACCTACGAGCAGTACTTC
.	TRBV30	TRBJ1-2	.	CAWSLSSGGSRYGYTF	TGTGCCTGGAGTCTGTCGAGCGGCGGGTCACGCTATGGCTACACCTTC
few	TRBV6-5	TRBJ1-2	.	CASSLGQTDGYTF	TGTGCCAGCAGCCTCGGACAGACCGATGGCTACACCTTC
once	TRBV7-2	TRBJ2-3	TRBD2	CASSVGLAGQYF	TGTGCCAGCAGCGTCGGCCTAGCGGGGCAGTATTTT
.	TRBV29-1	TRBJ1-1	TRBD1	CSDLDREDTEAFF	TGCAGCGACCTAGACAGGGAGGACACTGAAGCTTTCTTT
.	TRBV19	TRBJ1-2	.	CASSMAIGYGYTF	TGTGCCAGTAGTATGGCCATCGGCTATGGCTACACCTTC
.	TRBV7-9	TRBJ1-1	TRBD1	CASFGQGGYTEAFF	TGTGCCAGCTTCGGACAGGGAGGGTACACTGAAGCTTTCTTT
.	TRBV6-5	TRBJ2-1	.	CASSSAGSYNEQFF	TGTGCCAGCAGTTCGGCGGGCTCCTACAATGAGCAGTTCTTC
.	TRBV11-2	TRBJ2-1	TRBD2	CASSLSGGDYNEQFF	TGTGCCAGCAGCTTATCGGGAGGGGACTACAATGAGCAGTTCTTC
.	TRBV14	TRBJ1-2	.	CASSQVGYGYTF	TGTGCCAGCAGCCAAGTGGGATATGGCTACACCTTC
.	TRBV9	TRBJ2-1	TRBD1	CASSVSGTGFEQFF	TGTGCCAGCAGCGTCTCCGGGACAGGGTTTGAGCAGTTCTTC
.	TRBV4-1	TRBJ2-7	.	CASSHFWSSFGYEQYF	TGCGCCAGCAGCCACTTTTGGTCCTCCTTTGGCTACGAGCAGTACTTC
.	TRBV29-1	TRBJ2-7	.	CSAGSGSTYYEQYF	TGCAGCGCTGGCTCGGGGAGTACTTACTACGAGCAGTACTTC
.	TRBV30	TRBJ1-2	.	CAWSGTIGYTF	TGTGCCTGGAGTGGGACCATTGGCTACACCTTC
.	TRBV5-1	TRBJ2-1	TRBD2	CASSFLTTPGLAGNEQFF	TGCGCCAGCAGCTTCTTAACCACCCCGGGACTAGCCGGCAATGAGCAGTTCTTC
.	TRBV15	TRBJ2-5	.	CATSRHGAEETQYF	TGTGCCACCAGCAGACATGGTGCGGAGGAGACCCAGTACTTC
.	TRBV27	TRBJ2-7	.	CASSWGPDAYEQYF	TGTGCCAGCAGTTGGGGGCCGGACGCCTACGAGCAGTACTTC
.	TRBV29-1	TRBJ2-1	.	CSVAGSSYNEQFF	TGCAGCGTTGCCGGGTCCTCCTACAATGAGCAGTTCTTC
.	TRBV13	TRBJ2-4	.	CASSSRGGKNIQYF	TGTGCCAGCAGCTCTCGCGGAGGCAAAAACATTCAGTACTTC
.	TRBV27	TRBJ2-1	TRBD2	CASSPAGNEQFF	TGTGCCAGCAGTCCAGCGGGGAATGAGCAGTTCTTC
.	TRBV7-9	TRBJ2-7	TRBD1	CASSASSGQGPSYEQYF	TGTGCCAGCAGCGCTAGCTCCGGACAGGGGCCCTCCTACGAGCAGTACTTC
.	TRBV6-5	TRBJ2-5	TRBD1	CASRLGQLLQETQYF	TGTGCCAGCAGGCTGGGACAGTTACTTCAAGAGACCCAGTACTTC
.	TRBV7-9	TRBJ2-7	.	CASSSAEGAYEQYF	TGTGCCAGCAGCTCCGCGGAGGGGGCTTACGAGCAGTACTTC
.	TRBV12-5	TRBJ2-2	TRBD2	CASGLWTSGGNTGELFF	TGTGCTAGTGGTTTGTGGACTAGCGGGGGGAACACCGGGGAGCTGTTTTTT
.	TRBV13	TRBJ2-3	.	CASSFRLGPNGDTQYF	TGTGCCAGCAGCTTTAGACTGGGGCCCAATGGGGATACGCAGTATTTT
.	TRBV2	TRBJ1-5	TRBD1	CASRSWDREQPQHF	TGTGCCAGCAGGAGTTGGGACAGGGAGCAGCCCCAGCATTTT
few	TRBV7-9	TRBJ1-2	.	CASSLDQGWDGYTF	TGTGCCAGCAGCTTAGATCAGGGTTGGGATGGCTACACCTTC
few	TRBV6-5	TRBJ2-7	.	CASGVTYEQYF	TGTGCCAGCGGGGTTACCTACGAGCAGTACTTC
few	TRBV2	TRBJ2-3	TRBD2	CASPRLAGGLTDTQYF	TGTGCCAGCCCACGTCTAGCGGGGGGGCTCACAGATACGCAGTATTTT
.	TRBV29-1	TRBJ2-3	.	CSVADRRGSDTQYF	TGCAGCGTAGCAGACAGGAGGGGGTCAGATACGCAGTATTTT
.	TRBV5-1	TRBJ1-1	TRBD1	CASRAGTGSYTEAFF	TGCGCCAGCAGGGCAGGGACAGGGTCTTACACTGAAGCTTTCTTT
.	TRBV5-1	TRBJ2-4	.	CASSLGKGDIQYF	TGCGCCAGCAGCTTGGGCAAGGGGGACATTCAGTACTTC
few	TRBV2	TRBJ2-5	TRBD2	CASSGGGAFGTQYF	TGTGCCAGCAGTGGCGGGGGGGCCTTTGGGACCCAGTACTTC
.	TRBV5-1	TRBJ2-1	.	CASSWSNEQFF	TGCGCCAGCAGCTGGAGTAATGAGCAGTTCTTC
.	TRBV7-6	TRBJ1-2	.	CASSLRTGDYGYTF	TGTGCCAGCAGCTTAAGGACCGGGGACTATGGCTACACCTTC
.	TRBV9	TRBJ2-5	.	CASSVGYRDRQETQYF	TGTGCCAGCAGCGTAGGTTACAGGGACCGGCAAGAGACCCAGTACTTC
few	TRBV6-6	TRBJ2-5	TRBD2	CASSLRGLAQETQYF	TGTGCCAGCAGTTTGAGGGGACTAGCCCAAGAGACCCAGTACTTC
.	TRBV9	TRBJ1-2	.	CASSAGVDGYTF	TGTGCCAGCAGCGCAGGGGTCGATGGCTACACCTTC
.	TRBV30	TRBJ2-7	.	CAWSVGSQSYEQYF	TGTGCCTGGAGTGTAGGGTCCCAATCCTACGAGCAGTACTTC
.	TRBV2	TRBJ2-5	.	CASSPRDGLKTQYF	TGTGCCAGCAGCCCTCGGGACGGGCTGAAGACCCAGTACTTC
.	TRBV10-3	TRBJ2-3	.	CAIRAGSTDTQYF	TGTGCCATCAGGGCAGGGAGCACAGATACGCAGTATTTT